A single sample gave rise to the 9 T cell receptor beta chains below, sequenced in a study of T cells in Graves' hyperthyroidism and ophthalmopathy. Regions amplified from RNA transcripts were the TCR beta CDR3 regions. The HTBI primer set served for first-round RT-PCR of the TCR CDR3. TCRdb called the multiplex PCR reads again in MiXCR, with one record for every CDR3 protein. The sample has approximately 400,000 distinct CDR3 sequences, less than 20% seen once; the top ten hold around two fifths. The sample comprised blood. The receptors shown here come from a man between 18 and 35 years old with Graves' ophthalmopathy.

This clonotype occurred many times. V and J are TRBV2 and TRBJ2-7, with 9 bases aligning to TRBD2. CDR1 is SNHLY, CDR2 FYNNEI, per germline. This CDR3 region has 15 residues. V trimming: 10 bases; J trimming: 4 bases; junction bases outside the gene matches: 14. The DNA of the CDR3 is TGTGCCACAAAATCCCCTAGCGGGGAAGGGTACGAGCAGTACTTC. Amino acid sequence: CATKSPSGEGYEQYF.

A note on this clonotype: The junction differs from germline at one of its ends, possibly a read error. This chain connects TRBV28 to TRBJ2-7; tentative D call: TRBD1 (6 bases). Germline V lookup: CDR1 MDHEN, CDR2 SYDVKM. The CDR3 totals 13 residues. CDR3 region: CASSLTGSYERYF. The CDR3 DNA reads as TGTGCCAGCAGTCTAACAGGGTCCTACGAGCGGTACTTC.

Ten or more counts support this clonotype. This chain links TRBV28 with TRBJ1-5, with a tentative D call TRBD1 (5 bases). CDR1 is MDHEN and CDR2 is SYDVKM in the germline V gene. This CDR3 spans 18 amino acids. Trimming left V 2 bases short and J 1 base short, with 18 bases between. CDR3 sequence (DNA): TGTGCCAGCAGTTTAGGGGGGACCTACGTTCTGAGCAATCAGCCCCAGCATTTT. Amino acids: CASSLGGTYVLSNQPQHF.

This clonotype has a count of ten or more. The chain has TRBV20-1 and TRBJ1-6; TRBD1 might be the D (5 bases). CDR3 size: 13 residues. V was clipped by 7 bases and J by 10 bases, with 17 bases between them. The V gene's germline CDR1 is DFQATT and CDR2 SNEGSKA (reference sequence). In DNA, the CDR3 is TGCAGTGGACAGATTCAGAAGGGATCACCCCTCCACTTT. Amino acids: CSGQIQKGSPLHF.

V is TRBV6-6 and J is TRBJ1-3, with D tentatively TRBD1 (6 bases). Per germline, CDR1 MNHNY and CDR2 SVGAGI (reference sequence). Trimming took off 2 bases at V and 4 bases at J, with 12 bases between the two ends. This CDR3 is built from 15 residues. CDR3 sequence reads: CASSYGGQIGNTIYF. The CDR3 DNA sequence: TGTGCCAGCAGTTACGGAGGACAGATAGGAAACACCATATATTTT.

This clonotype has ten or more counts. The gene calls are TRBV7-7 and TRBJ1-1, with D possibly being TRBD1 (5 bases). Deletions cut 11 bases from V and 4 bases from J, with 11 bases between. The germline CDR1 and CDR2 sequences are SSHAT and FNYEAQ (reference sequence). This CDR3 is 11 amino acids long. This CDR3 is CAVRGGTEAFF. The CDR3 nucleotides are TGTGCCGTAAGGGGAGGCACTGAAGCTTTCTTT.

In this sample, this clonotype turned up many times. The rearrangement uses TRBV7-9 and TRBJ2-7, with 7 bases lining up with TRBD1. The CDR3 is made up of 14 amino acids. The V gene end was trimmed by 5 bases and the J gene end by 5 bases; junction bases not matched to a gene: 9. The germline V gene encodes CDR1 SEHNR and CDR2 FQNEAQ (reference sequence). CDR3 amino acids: CASSPLNRGHEQYF. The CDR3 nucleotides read TGTGCCAGCAGCCCCTTAAACAGGGGCCACGAGCAGTACTTC. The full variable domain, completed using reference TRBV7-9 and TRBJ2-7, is DTGVSQNPRHKITKRGQNVTFRCDPISEHNRLYWYRQTLGQGPEFLTYFQNEAQLEKSRLLSDRFSAERPKGSFSTLEIQRTEQGDSAMYLCASSPLNRGHEQYFGPGTRLTVT.

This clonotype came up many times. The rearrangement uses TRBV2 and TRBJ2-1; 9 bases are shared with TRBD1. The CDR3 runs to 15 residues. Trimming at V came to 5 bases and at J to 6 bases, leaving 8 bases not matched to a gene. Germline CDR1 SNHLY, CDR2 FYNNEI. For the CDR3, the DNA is TGTGCCAGCAGTTCTCCGGGACAGGGTATCAATGAGCAGTTCTTC. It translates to CASSSPGQGINEQFF.

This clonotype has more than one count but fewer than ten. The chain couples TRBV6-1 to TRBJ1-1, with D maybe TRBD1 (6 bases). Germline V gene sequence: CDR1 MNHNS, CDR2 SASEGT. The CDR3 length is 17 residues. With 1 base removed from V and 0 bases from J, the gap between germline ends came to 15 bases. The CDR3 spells CASSEGPRTAMNTEAFF. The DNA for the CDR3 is TGTGCCAGCAGTGAAGGTCCCAGGACAGCCATGAACACTGAAGCTTTCTTT.